Listed below are T cell receptor beta chains from one sample, sequenced in a study of T cell responses to AZD1222 COVID-19 vaccine. Method: immunoSEQ multiplex PCR; TCRdb's copy keeps in-frame clones and lacks some. The table records approximately 190,000 clones, 85% to 95% of them present only once. The material sequenced was peripheral blood, taken 28 days after the second dose of the MenACWY control vaccine. The receptors originated from an adult who received the MenACWY meningococcal vaccine as a control. Each CDR3 is given with its conserved first and last residue. Fields, in order: clone size, V gene, D gene, J gene, CDR3 DNA, CDR3 protein. D genes are given only for firm matches. Only part of the rows carry a size: once, few, many, or a class if the clone is expanded.

clone_size: NA
v_call: TRBV7-2
d_call: TRBD1
j_call: TRBJ1-3
cdr3_nt: TGTGCCAGCAGCCCAGGACAGGAACACACCATATATTTT
cdr3_aa: CASSPGQEHTIYF

clone_size: few
v_call: TRBV5-1
d_call: TRBD2
j_call: TRBJ2-1
cdr3_nt: TGCGCCAGCAGCTTGGACGTCGTCGGGGGACTAGGGGCCTACAATGAGCAGTTCTTC
cdr3_aa: CASSLDVVGGLGAYNEQFF

clone_size: NA
v_call: TRBV10-3
d_call: NA
j_call: TRBJ1-1
cdr3_nt: TGTGCCATCAGTGACTTGGGGGCTTATACTGAAGCTTTCTTT
cdr3_aa: CAISDLGAYTEAFF

clone_size: NA
v_call: TRBV27
d_call: NA
j_call: TRBJ2-7
cdr3_nt: TGTGCCAGCAGTTTTTGGGACTCCGGTGGAGTCTACGAGCAGTACTTC
cdr3_aa: CASSFWDSGGVYEQYF

clone_size: NA
v_call: TRBV3-1/TRBV3-2
d_call: NA
j_call: TRBJ1-1
cdr3_nt: TGTGCCAGCAGCCAAGATGGTGGCAGGGTTGCTGAAGCTTTCTTT
cdr3_aa: CASSQDGGRVAEAFF

clone_size: NA
v_call: TRBV28
d_call: NA
j_call: TRBJ1-2
cdr3_nt: TGTGCCACTAACCGAGGGGTCCACTATGGCTACACCTTC
cdr3_aa: CATNRGVHYGYTF

clone_size: NA
v_call: TRBV5-5
d_call: NA
j_call: TRBJ2-7
cdr3_nt: TGTGCCAGCAGCTTTCGGGACGCCATGAACGAGCAGTACTTC
cdr3_aa: CASSFRDAMNEQYF

clone_size: NA
v_call: TRBV4-2
d_call: NA
j_call: TRBJ1-1
cdr3_nt: TGTGCCAGCAGCCAAGCGGGGGGGACAAACACTGAAGCTTTCTTT
cdr3_aa: CASSQAGGTNTEAFF

clone_size: once
v_call: TRBV30
d_call: NA
j_call: TRBJ1-1
cdr3_nt: TGTGCCTGGAGTGTAAGCACTGAAGCTTTCTTT
cdr3_aa: CAWSVSTEAFF

clone_size: NA
v_call: TRBV19
d_call: NA
j_call: TRBJ1-1
cdr3_nt: TGTGCCAGTAAGTATGAGGGGAATACTGAAGCTTTCTTT
cdr3_aa: CASKYEGNTEAFF

clone_size: few
v_call: TRBV24-1
d_call: NA
j_call: TRBJ2-2
cdr3_nt: TGTGCCACCAGACCTGCCCAGAACACCGGGGAGCTGTTTTTT
cdr3_aa: CATRPAQNTGELFF

clone_size: NA
v_call: TRBV5-1
d_call: NA
j_call: TRBJ2-5
cdr3_nt: TGCGCCAGCAGCCCCCTCGGGACACTTGGAGAGACCCAGTACTTC
cdr3_aa: CASSPLGTLGETQYF

clone_size: NA
v_call: TRBV10-1
d_call: TRBD2
j_call: TRBJ2-1
cdr3_nt: TGCGCCAGCAGTGAGTCGATTAGCGGGAGTTACAATGAGCAGTTCTTC
cdr3_aa: CASSESISGSYNEQFF

clone_size: NA
v_call: TRBV27
d_call: TRBD1
j_call: TRBJ1-5
cdr3_nt: TGTGCCAGCAGTTTAACAGGGGGAAGCAATCAGCCCCAGCATTTT
cdr3_aa: CASSLTGGSNQPQHF

clone_size: NA
v_call: TRBV18
d_call: NA
j_call: TRBJ1-1
cdr3_nt: TGTGCCAGCTCACCACCGATATCGAGGAACACTGAAGCTTTCTTT
cdr3_aa: CASSPPISRNTEAFF

clone_size: once
v_call: TRBV2
d_call: NA
j_call: TRBJ1-5
cdr3_nt: TGTGCCAGCAAACTGGACAGTTATCAGCCCCAGCATTTT
cdr3_aa: CASKLDSYQPQHF

clone_size: NA
v_call: TRBV11-2
d_call: NA
j_call: TRBJ1-4
cdr3_nt: TGTGCCAGCAGCTTAGAAACAGGGAGTAATGAAAAACTGTTTTTT
cdr3_aa: CASSLETGSNEKLFF

clone_size: NA
v_call: TRBV7-9
d_call: TRBD2
j_call: TRBJ2-5
cdr3_nt: TGTGCCAGCAGCCCCAGGGCGGGAGGCCCTACAAGAGGGACCCAGTACTTC
cdr3_aa: CASSPRAGGPTRGTQYF

clone_size: NA
v_call: TRBV7-2
d_call: NA
j_call: TRBJ2-7
cdr3_nt: TGTGCCAGCAACCTCCAACCGACCTACGAGCAGTACTTC
cdr3_aa: CASNLQPTYEQYF

clone_size: NA
v_call: TRBV7-9
d_call: NA
j_call: TRBJ1-1
cdr3_nt: TGTGCCAGCAGCCCATCAATCCAGGGGAACACTGAAGCTTTCTTT
cdr3_aa: CASSPSIQGNTEAFF

clone_size: NA
v_call: TRBV4-1
d_call: NA
j_call: TRBJ2-6
cdr3_nt: TGCGCCAGCAGCCAAGATCCCGGGGGGCGCGGGGCTGGGGCCAACGTCCTGACTTTC
cdr3_aa: CASSQDPGGRGAGANVLTF

clone_size: few
v_call: TRBV18
d_call: NA
j_call: TRBJ2-1
cdr3_nt: TGTGCCAGCTCAGCCGGACAAAATGAGCAGTTCTTC
cdr3_aa: CASSAGQNEQFF

clone_size: NA
v_call: TRBV7-3
d_call: TRBD1
j_call: TRBJ1-5
cdr3_nt: TGTGCCAGCAGCTTACCAACAACGATTCCGGGACAGCTCTATCAGCCCCAGCATTTT
cdr3_aa: CASSLPTTIPGQLYQPQHF

clone_size: few
v_call: TRBV9
d_call: TRBD2
j_call: TRBJ2-1
cdr3_nt: TGTGCCAGCAGCGGTCTCGGGACTAACCCCTCCTACAATGAGCAGTTCTTC
cdr3_aa: CASSGLGTNPSYNEQFF

clone_size: NA
v_call: TRBV30
d_call: NA
j_call: TRBJ1-2
cdr3_nt: TGTGCCTGGAGTCGGGGGGTTGAGTATGGCTACACCTTC
cdr3_aa: CAWSRGVEYGYTF

clone_size: NA
v_call: TRBV2
d_call: TRBD2
j_call: TRBJ2-7
cdr3_nt: TGCGCCGCGAGGGGGCGGGAGGGCCAGTACGAGCAGTACTTC
cdr3_aa: CAARGREGQYEQYF

clone_size: NA
v_call: TRBV4-2
d_call: NA
j_call: TRBJ1-2
cdr3_nt: TGTGCCAGCAGCCAAGATCAGGTCGGAGGGGGCTACACCTTC
cdr3_aa: CASSQDQVGGGYTF

clone_size: NA
v_call: TRBV7-2
d_call: TRBD2
j_call: TRBJ2-7
cdr3_nt: TGTGCCAGCAGCTTAGATCGAGCTAGCGGCACCTACGAGCAGTACTTC
cdr3_aa: CASSLDRASGTYEQYF

clone_size: few
v_call: TRBV19
d_call: NA
j_call: TRBJ2-7
cdr3_nt: TGTGCCAGTAGTCCTCGCGGCTACGAGCAGTACTTC
cdr3_aa: CASSPRGYEQYF

clone_size: NA
v_call: TRBV30
d_call: NA
j_call: TRBJ2-2
cdr3_nt: TGTGCCTGGAGGGGCGAGGGTATCTCCGGGGAGCTGTTTTTT
cdr3_aa: CAWRGEGISGELFF

clone_size: few
v_call: TRBV11-3
d_call: NA
j_call: TRBJ2-5
cdr3_nt: TGTGCCAGCAGCTTACAAGAGACCCAGTACTTC
cdr3_aa: CASSLQETQYF

clone_size: NA
v_call: TRBV6-5
d_call: NA
j_call: TRBJ1-1
cdr3_nt: TGTGCCAGCAGCCAACGGAGGAACACTGAAGCTTTCTTT
cdr3_aa: CASSQRRNTEAFF

clone_size: NA
v_call: TRBV11-1
d_call: NA
j_call: TRBJ2-3
cdr3_nt: TGTGCCAGCAGCTTAGGTAGGAGGGAAGATACGCAGTATTTT
cdr3_aa: CASSLGRREDTQYF